Listed below are T cell receptor beta chains from one sample, sequenced in a study of shared clonotypes between healthy human individuals. Generated by immunoSEQ multiplex PCR, the TCRdb table keeps only in-frame clones and is missing some. The sample carries about 490,000 clones, more than 65% recorded once. Material: PBMCs. All receptors derive from a woman aged 40 to 49 in good health. Some clones in this sample may be carry-over from other donors' samples. The CDR3 runs from the conserved cysteine through the conserved F or W. The D gene is left open where the match is weak. Size values are once, few and many counts, or a class for expanded clones, and some rows have none.

clone size | J gene | D gene | V gene | CDR3 DNA | CDR3 protein
. | TRBJ1-1 | . | TRBV6-1 | TGTGCCAGCAGTGAGGTGGGAGACACTGAAGCTTTCTTT | CASSEVGDTEAFF
many | TRBJ2-1 | . | TRBV7-9 | TGTGCCAGCAGCTTTAGCCAGGTGACGAATGAGCAGTTCTTC | CASSFSQVTNEQFF
. | TRBJ2-1 | TRBD2 | TRBV4-1 | TGCGCCAGCAGCCAACGACTAGCGGGAGGTTACAATGAGCAGTTCTTC | CASSQRLAGGYNEQFF
. | TRBJ1-5 | . | TRBV6-1 | TGTGCCAGCAGTGACCCTGAACAGCCCCAGCATTTT | CASSDPEQPQHF
. | TRBJ2-1 | TRBD2 | TRBV18 | TGTGCCAGCTCACCATCAGGGACTAGCGGGAGCTATGAGCAGTTCTTC | CASSPSGTSGSYEQFF
. | TRBJ2-7 | . | TRBV10-3 | TGTGCCATCAGTGAGTCATTATGGGAGCAGTACTTC | CAISESLWEQYF
once | TRBJ2-7 | . | TRBV19 | TGTGCCAGTAGTATAGGTGTCGAGCAGTACTTC | CASSIGVEQYF
. | TRBJ2-1 | TRBD1 | TRBV9 | TGTGCCAGCAGCGCCTGGACAGGGCCTAATGAGCAGTTCTTC | CASSAWTGPNEQFF
. | TRBJ2-1 | . | TRBV6-1 | TGTGCCAGCAGTGAAATTGGGCCGGGCGCGCAGTTCTTC | CASSEIGPGAQFF
. | TRBJ1-1 | . | TRBV7-9 | TGTGCCAGCAGCTTAAGCATGACTGAAGCTTTCTTT | CASSLSMTEAFF
once | TRBJ2-1 | TRBD2 | TRBV4-3 | TGCGCCAGCAGCCCGACTAGCGTGACGCGTGAGCAGTTCTTC | CASSPTSVTREQFF
. | TRBJ2-3 | TRBD1 | TRBV2 | TGTGCCAGCAGTGATTGGGGCCAAAACAGGGGGCGCACAGATACGCAGTATTTT | CASSDWGQNRGRTDTQYF
once | TRBJ2-2 | . | TRBV7-2 | TGTGCCAGCAGCCCGCACGGGGGCACCGGGGAGCTGTTTTTT | CASSPHGGTGELFF
. | TRBJ2-3 | . | TRBV5-1 | TGCGCCAGCAGCTGGACTAAACCCACAGATACGCAGTATTTT | CASSWTKPTDTQYF
many | TRBJ2-7 | . | TRBV28 | TGTGCCACCACAGGGCGACTTCTTACCTACGAGCAGTACTTC | CATTGRLLTYEQYF
. | TRBJ1-4 | . | TRBV30 | TGTGCCTGGAGCCAGGGGATTAATGAAAAACTGTTTTTT | CAWSQGINEKLFF
. | TRBJ2-3 | TRBD1 | TRBV2 | TGTGCCAGCAGTGGTGTACAGGGGTACACAGATACGCAGTATTTT | CASSGVQGYTDTQYF
. | TRBJ2-5 | TRBD1 | TRBV5-1 | TGCGCCAGCAGCACCAACAGGGGTCGAGTAGAGACCCAGTACTTC | CASSTNRGRVETQYF
. | TRBJ2-5 | TRBD1 | TRBV2 | TGTGCCAGCAGCCTGGACAGGTTGGAGACCCAGTACTTC | CASSLDRLETQYF
. | TRBJ2-2 | . | TRBV5-1 | TGCGCCAGCAGCTTAGGGCAGGGGTGGGCCGGGGAGCTGTTTTTT | CASSLGQGWAGELFF
few | TRBJ1-5 | TRBD1 | TRBV28 | TGTGCCAGCAGTCCTGGACAGGGCGGTGAGCCCCAGCATTTT | CASSPGQGGEPQHF
. | TRBJ1-5 | . | TRBV28 | TGTGCCAGCAGATCCTCACGGAATCAGCCCCAGCATTTT | CASRSSRNQPQHF
. | TRBJ2-5 | . | TRBV28 | TGTGCCAGCAGTTTATGGCAGGGCCAAGAGACCCAGTACTTC | CASSLWQGQETQYF
few | TRBJ2-7 | . | TRBV28 | TGTGCCATTAGACAGCCTCCCTACGAGCAGTACTTC | CAIRQPPYEQYF
once | TRBJ2-5 | . | TRBV25-1 | TGTGCCAGCAGTGAAGGAGGCAAAGGGGGAGAGACCCAGTACTTC | CASSEGGKGGETQYF
. | TRBJ2-5 | TRBD1 | TRBV30 | TGTGCCTGGAGTCGACAGGGAGAGACCCAGTACTTC | CAWSRQGETQYF
few | TRBJ1-3 | TRBD1 | TRBV7-9 | TGTGCCAGCAGTCGCGGGACAGACTCTGGAAACACCATATATTTT | CASSRGTDSGNTIYF
. | TRBJ2-1 | TRBD2 | TRBV15 | TGTGCCACCAGCATTCCCGGACTAGCGGGAGGCAATGAGCAGTTCTTC | CATSIPGLAGGNEQFF
once | TRBJ1-5 | . | TRBV7-8 | TGTGCCAGCAGCTTAGTGTGGGGGGCTGGGCAGCCCCAGCATTTT | CASSLVWGAGQPQHF